This entry features one T cell receptor beta chain sequence. Its antigen is not known. The repertoire was sequenced with immunoSEQ multiplex PCR; TCRdb's copy has only in-frame clones and lacks some. The table has around 97,000 clones, more than 75% seen once. In germline, CDR1 is SGHTA, CDR2 FQGNSA. The CDR3 has 15 amino acids. The germline V and J ends were trimmed by 2 bases and 3 bases, with 10 bases remaining between them. This entry belongs to a study of cytotoxic CD8 clonotypes in ibrutinib-treated CLL. Study-wide findings and caveats: Clonality increased at ibrutinib response, then returned toward baseline at progression.

The sample in question was PBMCs, obtained after 12 months of ibrutinib treatment. This receptor was obtained from a human donor with chronic lymphocytic leukemia. This rearrangement joins TRBV7-2 to TRBJ2-2; no reliable D call. This CDR3 is CASSLQASDTGELFF. CDR3 bases: TGTGCCAGCAGCTTACAGGCTAGTGACACCGGGGAGCTGTTTTTT.